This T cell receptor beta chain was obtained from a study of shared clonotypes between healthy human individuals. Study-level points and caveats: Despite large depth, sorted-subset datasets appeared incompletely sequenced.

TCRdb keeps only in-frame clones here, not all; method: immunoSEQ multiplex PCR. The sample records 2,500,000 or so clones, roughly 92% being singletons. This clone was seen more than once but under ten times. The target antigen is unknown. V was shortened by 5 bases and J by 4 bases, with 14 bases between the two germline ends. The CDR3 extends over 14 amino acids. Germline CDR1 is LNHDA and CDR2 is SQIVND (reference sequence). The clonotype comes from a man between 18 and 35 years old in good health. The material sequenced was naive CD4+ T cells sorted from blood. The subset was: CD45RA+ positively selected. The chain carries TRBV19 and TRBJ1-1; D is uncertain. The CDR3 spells CASSSTRSSTEAFF. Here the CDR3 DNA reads TGTGCCAGTAGTTCGACCCGGTCATCCACTGAAGCTTTCTTT.